This TCR beta chain originates from a study of blood T cell repertoires in COVID-19. Study details: Samples of COVID-19 (acute and convalescent) were obtained from the United States, Italy and Spain. Sample material is recorded as cDNA or gDNA derived from T cells, B-cell-depleted T cells, or PBMCs.

The CDR3 spans 15 residues. CDR1 and CDR2 (germline): MNHEY, SVGEGT. The trim removed 2 bases at V and 5 bases at J, leaving 6 bases unmatched. In the study's own analysis: From reference gene primer amplification, estimates of nucleated cell counts were derived. Sequencing was performed with immunoSEQ multiplex PCR; in TCRdb, only in-frame clones are kept and a portion is missing. V, J and clone size are taken as reported in that table, and D and trimming were inferred from the DNA itself. The data hold about 140,000 clones, with 80% to 90% observed a single time. Sequencing used peripheral blood. The clonotype originates from a woman aged 55 to 70 with active COVID-19. The rearrangement uses TRBV6-2 or TRBV6-3 and TRBJ1-2, with 9 bases aligning to TRBD1. The CDR3 reads CASSYGQGREYGYTF. For the CDR3, the DNA is TGTGCCAGCAGTTACGGACAGGGGCGAGAATATGGCTACACCTTC.